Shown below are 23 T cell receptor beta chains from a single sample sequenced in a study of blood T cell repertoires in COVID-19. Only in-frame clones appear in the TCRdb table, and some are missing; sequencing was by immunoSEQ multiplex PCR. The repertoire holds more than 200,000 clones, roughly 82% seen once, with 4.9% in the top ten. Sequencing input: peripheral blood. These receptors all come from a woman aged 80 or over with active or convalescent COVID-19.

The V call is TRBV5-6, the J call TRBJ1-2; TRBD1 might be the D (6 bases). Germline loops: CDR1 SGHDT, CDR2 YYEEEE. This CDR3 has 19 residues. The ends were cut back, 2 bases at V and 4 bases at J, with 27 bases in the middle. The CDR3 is CASSFQVNRDKLFGYGYTF. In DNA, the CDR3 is TGTGCCAGCAGCTTCCAAGTGAATCGGGACAAATTATTCGGCTATGGCTACACCTTC.

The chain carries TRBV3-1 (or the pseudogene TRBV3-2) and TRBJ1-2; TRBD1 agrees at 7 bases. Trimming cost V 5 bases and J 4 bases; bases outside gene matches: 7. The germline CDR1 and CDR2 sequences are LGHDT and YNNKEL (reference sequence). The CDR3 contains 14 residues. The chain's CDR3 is CASSSGTALYGYTF. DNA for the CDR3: TGTGCCAGCAGCTCAGGGACAGCCCTCTATGGCTACACCTTC.

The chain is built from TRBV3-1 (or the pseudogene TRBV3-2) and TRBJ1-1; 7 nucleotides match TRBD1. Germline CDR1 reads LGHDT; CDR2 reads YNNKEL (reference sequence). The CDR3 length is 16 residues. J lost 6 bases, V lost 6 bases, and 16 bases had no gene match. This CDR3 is CASSPNPTGSGSEAFF. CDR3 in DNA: TGTGCCAGCAGTCCCAACCCGACAGGGTCAGGTTCTGAAGCTTTCTTT.

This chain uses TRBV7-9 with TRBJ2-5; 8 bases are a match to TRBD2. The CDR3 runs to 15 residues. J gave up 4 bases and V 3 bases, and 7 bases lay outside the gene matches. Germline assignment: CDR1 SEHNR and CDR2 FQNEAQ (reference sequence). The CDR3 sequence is CASSLGLGGRETQYF. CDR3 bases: TGTGCCAGCAGCTTGGGACTAGGGGGGCGAGAGACCCAGTACTTC.

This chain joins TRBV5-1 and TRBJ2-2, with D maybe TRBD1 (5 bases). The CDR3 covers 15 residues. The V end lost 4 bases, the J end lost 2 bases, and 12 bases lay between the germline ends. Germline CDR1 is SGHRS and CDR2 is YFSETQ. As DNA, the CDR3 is TGCGCCAGCAGCCCCAGGGTGGGCAACACCGGGGAGCTGTTTTTT. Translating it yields CASSPRVGNTGELFF.

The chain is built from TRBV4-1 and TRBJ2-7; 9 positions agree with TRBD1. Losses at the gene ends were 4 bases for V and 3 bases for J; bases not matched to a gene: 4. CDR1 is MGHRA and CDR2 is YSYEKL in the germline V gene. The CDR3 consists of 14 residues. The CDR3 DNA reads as TGCGCCAGCAGCCTCCGGACAGGGGACTACGAGCAGTACTTC. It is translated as CASSLRTGDYEQYF.

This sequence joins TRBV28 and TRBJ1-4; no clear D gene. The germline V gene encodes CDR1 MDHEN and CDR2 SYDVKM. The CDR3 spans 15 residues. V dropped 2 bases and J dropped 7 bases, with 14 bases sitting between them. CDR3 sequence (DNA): TGTGCCAGCAGTTTACCGGGAACAGAGTCTGAAAAACTGTTTTTT. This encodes CASSLPGTESEKLFF.

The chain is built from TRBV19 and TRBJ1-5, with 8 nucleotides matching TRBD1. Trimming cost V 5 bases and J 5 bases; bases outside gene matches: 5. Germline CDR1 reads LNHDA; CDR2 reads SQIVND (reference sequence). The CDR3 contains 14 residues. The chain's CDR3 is CASSPGQGHQPQHF. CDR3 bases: TGTGCCAGTAGTCCTGGACAGGGTCATCAGCCCCAGCATTTT.

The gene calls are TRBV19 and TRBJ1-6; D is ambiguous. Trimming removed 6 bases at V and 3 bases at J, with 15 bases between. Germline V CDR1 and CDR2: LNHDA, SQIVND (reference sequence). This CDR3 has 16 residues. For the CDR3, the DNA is TGTGCCAGTAGGGAGGGCCTTATCGGCTATAATTCACCCCTCCACTTT. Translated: CASREGLIGYNSPLHF.

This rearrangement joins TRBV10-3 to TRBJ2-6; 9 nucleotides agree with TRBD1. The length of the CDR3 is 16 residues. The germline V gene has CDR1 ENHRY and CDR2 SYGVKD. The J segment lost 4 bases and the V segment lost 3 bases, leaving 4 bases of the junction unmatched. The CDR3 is CAISDTGGRGANVLTF. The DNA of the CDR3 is TGTGCCATCAGTGACACAGGGGGCCGAGGGGCCAACGTCCTGACTTTC.

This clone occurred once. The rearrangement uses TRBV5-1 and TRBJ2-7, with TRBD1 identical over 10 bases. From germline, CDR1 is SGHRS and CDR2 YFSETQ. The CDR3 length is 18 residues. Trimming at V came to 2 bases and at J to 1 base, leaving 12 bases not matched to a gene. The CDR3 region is CASSFMLYRDRGSYEQYF. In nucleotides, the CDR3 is TGCGCCAGCAGCTTTATGCTTTACCGGGACAGGGGATCCTACGAGCAGTACTTC.

CDR3 coding DNA: TGTGCCAGCAGTGACCTCGGTCGGGGGGTAGGTGAGACCCAGTACTTC. Its protein product is CASSDLGRGVGETQYF. This sequence joins TRBV25-1 and TRBJ2-5; 7 bases match TRBD2. J gave up 5 bases and V 3 bases, and 12 bases lay outside the gene matches. The V gene's germline CDR1 is MGHDK and CDR2 SYGVNS. The CDR3 loop spans 16 amino acids.

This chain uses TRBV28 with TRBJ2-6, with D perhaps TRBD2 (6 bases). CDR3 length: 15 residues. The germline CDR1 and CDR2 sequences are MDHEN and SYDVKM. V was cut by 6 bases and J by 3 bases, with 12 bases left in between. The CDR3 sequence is CASRSGGGGANVLTF. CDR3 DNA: TGTGCCAGCAGATCCGGGGGAGGTGGGGCCAACGTCCTGACTTTC.

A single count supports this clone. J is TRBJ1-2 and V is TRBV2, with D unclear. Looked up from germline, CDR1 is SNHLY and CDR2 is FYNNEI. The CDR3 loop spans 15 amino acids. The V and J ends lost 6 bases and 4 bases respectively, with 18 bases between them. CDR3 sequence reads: CASSQNPRVSYGYTF. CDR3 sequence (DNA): TGTGCCAGCAGCCAAAATCCCCGGGTTTCCTATGGCTACACCTTC.

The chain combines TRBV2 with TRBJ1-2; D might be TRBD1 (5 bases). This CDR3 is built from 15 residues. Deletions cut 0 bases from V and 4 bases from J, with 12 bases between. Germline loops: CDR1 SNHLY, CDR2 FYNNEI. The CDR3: CASSEAWGGGYGYTF. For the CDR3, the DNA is TGTGCCAGCAGTGAAGCTTGGGGGGGAGGCTATGGCTACACCTTC.

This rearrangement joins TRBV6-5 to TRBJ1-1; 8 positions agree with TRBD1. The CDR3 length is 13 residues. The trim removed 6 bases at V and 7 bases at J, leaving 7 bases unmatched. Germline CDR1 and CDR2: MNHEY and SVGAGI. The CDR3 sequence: CASSNPGGSEAFF. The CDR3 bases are TGTGCCAGCAGCAACCCAGGGGGCAGTGAAGCTTTCTTT.

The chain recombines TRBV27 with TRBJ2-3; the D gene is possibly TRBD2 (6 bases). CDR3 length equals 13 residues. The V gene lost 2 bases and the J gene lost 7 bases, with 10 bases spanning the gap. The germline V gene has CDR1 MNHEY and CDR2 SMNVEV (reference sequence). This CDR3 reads CASSLGGTNTQYF. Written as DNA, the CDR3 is TGTGCCAGCAGTTTAGGGGGGACGAATACGCAGTATTTT.

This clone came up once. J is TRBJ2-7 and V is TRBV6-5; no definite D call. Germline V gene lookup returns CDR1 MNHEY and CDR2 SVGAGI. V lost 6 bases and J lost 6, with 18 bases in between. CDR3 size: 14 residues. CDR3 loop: CASRLIPPPGEQYF. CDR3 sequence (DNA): TGTGCCAGCAGACTGATTCCACCTCCTGGCGAGCAGTACTTC.

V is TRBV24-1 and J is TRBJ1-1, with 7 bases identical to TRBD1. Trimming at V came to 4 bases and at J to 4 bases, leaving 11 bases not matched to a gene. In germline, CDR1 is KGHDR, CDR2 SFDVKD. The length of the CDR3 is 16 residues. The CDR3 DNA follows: TGTGCCACCAGTGAAGAGACAGGGCTTCATGCCACTGAAGCTTTCTTT. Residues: CATSEETGLHATEAFF.

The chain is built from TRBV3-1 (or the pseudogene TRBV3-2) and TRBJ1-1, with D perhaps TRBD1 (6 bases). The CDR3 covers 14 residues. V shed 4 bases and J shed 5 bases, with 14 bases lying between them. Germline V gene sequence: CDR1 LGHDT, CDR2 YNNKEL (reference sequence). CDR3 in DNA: TGTGCCAGCAGCCTGGGGGGGGCGCGTACTGAAGCTTTCTTT. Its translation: CASSLGGARTEAFF.

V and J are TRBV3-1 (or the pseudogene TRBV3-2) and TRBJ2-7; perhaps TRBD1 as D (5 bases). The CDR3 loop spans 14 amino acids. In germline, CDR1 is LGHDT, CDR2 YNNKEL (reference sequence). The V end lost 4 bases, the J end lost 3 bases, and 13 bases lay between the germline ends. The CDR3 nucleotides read TGTGCCAGCAGCCCCCCGCAGGGCCACTACGAGCAGTACTTC. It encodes CASSPPQGHYEQYF.

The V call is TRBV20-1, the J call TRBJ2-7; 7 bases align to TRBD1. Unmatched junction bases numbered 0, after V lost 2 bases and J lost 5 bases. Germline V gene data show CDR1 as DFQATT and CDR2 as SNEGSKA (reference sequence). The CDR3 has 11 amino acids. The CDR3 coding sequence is TGCAGTGCTAGACAGGGGGACGAGCAGTACTTC. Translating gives CSARQGDEQYF.

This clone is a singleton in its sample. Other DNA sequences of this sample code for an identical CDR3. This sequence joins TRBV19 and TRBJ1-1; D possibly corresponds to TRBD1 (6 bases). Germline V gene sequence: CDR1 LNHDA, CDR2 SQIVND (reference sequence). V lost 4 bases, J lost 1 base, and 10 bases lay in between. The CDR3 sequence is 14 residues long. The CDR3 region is CASSTGTRNTEAFF. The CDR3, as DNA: TGTGCCAGTAGTACCGGGACACGGAACACTGAAGCTTTCTTT.